Listed below are T cell receptor beta chains from one sample, sequenced in a study of T cells in localized non-small cell lung cancer. Libraries were prepared by immunoSEQ multiplex PCR; TCRdb keeps only in-frame clonotypes and omits some of them. Here the sample spans some 1,500 clones, roughly 25% being singletons. This material consisted of lung tumor tissue, taken before any cancer treatment. The receptors derive from a woman between 35 and 70 years old with stage III lung adenocarcinoma. Both conserved end residues are part of each CDR3. The D gene is left open where the match is weak. Not all rows give a size; the values are once, few, many and, for expanded clones, a class.

J gene	clone size	V gene	D gene	CDR3 protein	CDR3 DNA
TRBJ2-7	-	TRBV9	-	CASSSHGTTDYEQYF	TGTGCCAGCAGCTCTCACGGGACCACCGACTACGAGCAGTACTTC
TRBJ1-1	-	TRBV10-3	-	CAISESQDLNTEAFF	TGTGCCATCAGTGAGTCTCAGGACCTGAACACTGAAGCTTTCTTT
TRBJ2-1	large	TRBV5-1	TRBD1	CASSLVTGKYNEQFF	TGCGCCAGCAGCTTAGTGACAGGGAAATACAATGAGCAGTTCTTC
TRBJ1-3	-	TRBV11-3	-	CASSAPGGSGNTIYF	TGTGCCAGCAGCGCCCCCGGGGGTTCTGGAAACACCATATATTTT
TRBJ2-5	few	TRBV11-3	TRBD2	CASSFEGLAGGPPQETQYF	TGTGCCAGCAGCTTCGAGGGACTAGCGGGAGGGCCGCCCCAAGAGACCCAGTACTTC
TRBJ2-7	-	TRBV5-1	-	CASSETGETSYEQYF	TGCGCCAGCAGCGAAACGGGGGAGACTTCCTACGAGCAGTACTTC
TRBJ2-6	-	TRBV11-3	-	CASSRSSGANVLTF	TGTGCCAGCAGCAGGAGCTCTGGGGCCAACGTCCTGACTTTC
TRBJ2-2	-	TRBV5-1	-	CASSLGHRDKNTGELFF	TGCGCCAGCAGCTTAGGGCACCGTGACAAGAACACCGGGGAGCTGTTTTTT
TRBJ2-7	-	TRBV10-1	TRBD2	CASSETTSGSSEQYF	TGCGCCAGCAGTGAGACGACTAGCGGGAGCAGCGAGCAGTACTTC
TRBJ1-1	-	TRBV11-3	-	CASSLGRVGMTEAFF	TGTGCCAGCAGCTTGGGCAGGGTGGGGATGACTGAAGCTTTCTTT
TRBJ2-2	-	TRBV25-1	TRBD1	CASSAPPTGGGNTGELFF	TGTGCCAGCAGTGCCCCCCCGACAGGGGGCGGTAACACCGGGGAGCTGTTTTTT
TRBJ1-2	-	TRBV19	-	CASSTPGAHYGYTF	TGTGCCAGTAGTACCCCAGGGGCCCACTATGGCTACACCTTC
TRBJ1-1	-	TRBV19	TRBD1	CASNGQGMGNTEAFF	TGTGCCAGTAACGGACAGGGGATGGGGAACACTGAAGCTTTCTTT
TRBJ2-1	medium-sized	TRBV11-3	-	CASSGGTAPPGQFF	TGTGCCAGCAGCGGGGGGACTGCCCCCCCTGGGCAGTTCTTC
TRBJ2-1	-	TRBV9	-	CASSVGGFSYNEQFF	TGTGCCAGCAGCGTAGGGGGCTTCTCCTACAATGAGCAGTTCTTC
TRBJ1-4	few	TRBV30	-	CAWRLGLGTNEKLFF	TGTGCCTGGAGGCTGGGCCTAGGAACTAATGAAAAACTGTTTTTT
TRBJ2-1	-	TRBV9	TRBD2	CASSSLAGGVEQFF	TGTGCCAGCAGCTCCCTAGCGGGAGGGGTTGAGCAGTTCTTC
TRBJ2-6	few	TRBV19	-	CASSISRVANVLTF	TGTGCCAGTAGTATATCAAGAGTGGCCAACGTCCTGACTTTC
TRBJ2-7	large	TRBV12-5	TRBD1	CATGTGLYEQYF	TGTGCTACCGGGACAGGTCTTTACGAGCAGTACTTC
TRBJ1-2	few	TRBV11-3	-	CASSLRGVGYGYTF	TGTGCCAGCAGCTTACGGGGGGTAGGCTATGGCTACACCTTC
TRBJ2-7	hyperexpanded	TRBV11-3	-	CASSLMVQGRSYEQYF	TGTGCCAGCAGCTTAATGGTACAGGGGAGGTCCTACGAGCAGTACTTC
TRBJ1-2	-	TRBV19	-	CASSGTGVTRNYGYTF	TGTGCCAGTAGTGGGACCGGTGTAACCCGGAACTATGGCTACACCTTC
TRBJ2-5	medium-sized	TRBV11-3	TRBD2	CASSLEGGMKTQYF	TGTGCCAGCAGCTTAGAGGGGGGGATGAAGACCCAGTACTTC
TRBJ1-1	few	TRBV12-5	-	CASGFENTEAFF	TGTGCTAGTGGTTTTGAGAACACTGAAGCTTTCTTT
TRBJ2-3	-	TRBV6-8	TRBD2	CASSAQPPSGRTPDTQYF	TGTGCCAGCAGTGCCCAACCCCCTAGCGGACGCACACCAGATACGCAGTATTTT
TRBJ1-1	few	TRBV19	TRBD1	CASSIPGQDTEAFF	TGTGCCAGTAGTATACCGGGACAGGACACTGAAGCTTTCTTT
TRBJ2-5	medium-sized	TRBV6-8	TRBD2	CASSGRSGRALVYQETQYF	TGTGCCAGCAGTGGGAGAAGCGGGAGGGCCCTCGTGTACCAAGAGACCCAGTACTTC
TRBJ1-3	few	TRBV11-3	-	CASSLGGSGNTIYF	TGTGCCAGCAGCTTAGGGGGCTCTGGAAACACCATATATTTT
TRBJ2-3	-	TRBV11-3	TRBD2	CASSLEGSGGTDTQYF	TGTGCCAGCAGCTTAGAGGGTAGCGGGGGAACAGATACGCAGTATTTT
TRBJ1-4	-	TRBV5-1	-	CASSHDAGVEKLFF	TGCGCCAGCAGCCACGATGCGGGGGTTGAAAAACTGTTTTTT
TRBJ1-2	-	TRBV1	-	CTSSREGGPYFNYGYTF	TGCACCAGCAGCCGAGAAGGGGGTCCCTACTTTAACTATGGCTACACCTTC
TRBJ2-1	medium-sized	TRBV9	-	CASSVAPGTKFVEQFF	TGTGCCAGCAGCGTAGCCCCCGGGACCAAGTTCGTTGAGCAGTTCTTC
TRBJ2-7	few	TRBV6-8	-	CASKIDSRGEQYF	TGTGCCAGCAAAATTGACAGCCGCGGAGAGCAGTACTTC
TRBJ1-4	few	TRBV11-3	-	CASSLGPGVGEKLFF	TGTGCCAGCAGCTTAGGCCCCGGAGTGGGTGAAAAACTGTTTTTT
TRBJ2-5	-	TRBV18	-	CASSPPPGETQYF	TGTGCCAGCTCACCACCTCCGGGCGAGACCCAGTACTTC
TRBJ2-5	-	TRBV19	TRBD1	CASSIPPDRGQETQYF	TGTGCCAGTAGTATACCCCCGGACAGGGGGCAAGAGACCCAGTACTTC
TRBJ1-2	large	TRBV6-8	TRBD1	CASSYSPGGDYGYTF	TGTGCCAGCAGTTACTCGCCAGGGGGGGACTATGGCTACACCTTC
TRBJ1-2	-	TRBV19	-	CASNGEGGYGYTF	TGTGCCAGTAATGGGGAGGGGGGCTATGGCTACACCTTC
TRBJ2-7	once	TRBV18	TRBD2	CASSPMRGWPYEQYF	TGTGCCAGCTCACCAATGCGGGGGTGGCCCTACGAGCAGTACTTC